Included here is one T cell receptor (beta chain) sequence, with context. This entry comes from a study of blood T cells in healthy people across ages. Using a J-beta primer mix together with a sample-barcoded 5' primer, a second PCR was run for about 6 to 12 cycles. The authors tagged each cDNA molecule using a template-switch adaptor with 12 random nucleotides. TCRdb used MiXCR to reprocess the 5' RACE reads, holding one entry per CDR3 protein. The table includes 350,000 to 450,000 distinct CDR3 sequences, roughly half detected once. The CDR3 has 13 residues. Germline CDR1 is SQVTM and CDR2 is ANQGSEA. V was shortened by 5 bases and J by 0 bases, with 10 bases between the two germline ends.

The sequence was obtained from a man between 60 and 70 years old in good health. The sequenced sample consisted of blood. This rearrangement joins TRBV29-1 to TRBJ1-2; maybe TRBD1 (5 bases). CDR3 sequence: CSVQQDSNYGYTF. The CDR3 DNA follows: TGCAGCGTTCAACAGGATTCTAACTATGGCTACACCTTC.